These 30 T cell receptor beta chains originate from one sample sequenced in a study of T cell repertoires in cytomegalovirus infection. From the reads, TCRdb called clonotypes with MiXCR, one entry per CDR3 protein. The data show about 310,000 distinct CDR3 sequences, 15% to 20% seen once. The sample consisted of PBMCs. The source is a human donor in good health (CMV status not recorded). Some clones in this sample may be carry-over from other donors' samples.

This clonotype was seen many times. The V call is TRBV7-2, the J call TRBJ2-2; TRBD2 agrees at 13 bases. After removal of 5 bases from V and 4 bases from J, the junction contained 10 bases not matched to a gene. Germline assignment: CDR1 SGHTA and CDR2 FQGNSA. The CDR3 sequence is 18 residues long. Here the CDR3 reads CASSTRGTSGVSTGELFF. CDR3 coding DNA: TGTGCCAGCAGCACGCGCGGGACTAGCGGGGTTAGCACCGGGGAGCTGTTTTTT.

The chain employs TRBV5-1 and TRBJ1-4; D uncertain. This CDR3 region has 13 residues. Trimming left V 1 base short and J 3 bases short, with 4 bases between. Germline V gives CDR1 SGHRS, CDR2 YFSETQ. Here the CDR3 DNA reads TGCGCCAGCAGCTTGCAGGCTAATGAAAAACTGTTTTTT. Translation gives CASSLQANEKLFF. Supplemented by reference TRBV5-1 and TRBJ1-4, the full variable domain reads KAGVTQTPRYLIKTRGQQVTLSCSPISGHRSVSWYQQTPGQGLQFLFEYFSETQRNKGNFPGRFSGRQFSNSRSEMNVSTLELGDSALYLCASSLQANEKLFFGSGTQLSVL.

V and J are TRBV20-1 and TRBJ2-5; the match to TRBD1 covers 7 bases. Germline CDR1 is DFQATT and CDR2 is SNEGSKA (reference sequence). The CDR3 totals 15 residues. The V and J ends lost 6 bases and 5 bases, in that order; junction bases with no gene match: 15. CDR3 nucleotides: TGCAGTGCCTACCACCCCCAACAGGGGTGGGAGACCCAGTACTTC. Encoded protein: CSAYHPQQGWETQYF.

Here the CDR3 reads CASSLSWGQGGQPQHF. CDR3 DNA sequence: TGTGCCAGCAGCTTGTCGTGGGGGCAGGGCGGACAGCCCCAGCATTTT. The chain recombines TRBV5-6 with TRBJ1-5; perhaps TRBD1 as D (6 bases). CDR3 size: 16 residues. V was shortened by 1 base and J by 7 bases, with 18 bases between the two germline ends. Germline V lookup: CDR1 SGHDT, CDR2 YYEEEE.

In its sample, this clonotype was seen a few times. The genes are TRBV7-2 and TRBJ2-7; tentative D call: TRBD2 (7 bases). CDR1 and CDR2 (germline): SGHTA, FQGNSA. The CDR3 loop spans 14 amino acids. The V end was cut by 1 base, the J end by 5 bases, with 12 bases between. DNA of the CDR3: TGTGCCAGCAGCTTAGAGGGGGGGCAGAACGAGCAGTACTTC. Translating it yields CASSLEGGQNEQYF.

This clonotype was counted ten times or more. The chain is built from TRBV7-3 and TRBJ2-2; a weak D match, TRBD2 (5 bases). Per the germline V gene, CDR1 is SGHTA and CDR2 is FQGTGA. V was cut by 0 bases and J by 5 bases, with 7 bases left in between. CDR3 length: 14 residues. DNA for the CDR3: TGTGCCAGCAGCTTAACCCCGGGGACCGGGGAGCTGTTTTTT. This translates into CASSLTPGTGELFF.

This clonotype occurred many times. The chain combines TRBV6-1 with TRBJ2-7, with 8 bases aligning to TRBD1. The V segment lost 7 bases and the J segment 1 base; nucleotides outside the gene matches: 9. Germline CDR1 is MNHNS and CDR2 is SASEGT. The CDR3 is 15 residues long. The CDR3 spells CASNPTGGLSYEQYF. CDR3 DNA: TGTGCCAGCAACCCCACAGGGGGTCTGTCCTACGAGCAGTACTTC.

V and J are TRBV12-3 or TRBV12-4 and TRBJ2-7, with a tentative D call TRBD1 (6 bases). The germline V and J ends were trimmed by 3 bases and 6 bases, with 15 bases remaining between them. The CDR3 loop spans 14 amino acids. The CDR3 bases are TGTGCCAGCAGTTTTGCCAGGGGAGATGGCGAGCAGTACTTC. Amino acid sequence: CASSFARGDGEQYF.

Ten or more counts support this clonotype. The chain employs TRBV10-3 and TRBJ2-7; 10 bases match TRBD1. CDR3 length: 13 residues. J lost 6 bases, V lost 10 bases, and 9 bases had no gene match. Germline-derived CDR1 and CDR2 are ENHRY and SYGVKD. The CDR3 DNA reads TGTGCCACCACCGGGACAGGGGATTCCGAGCAGTACTTC. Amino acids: CATTGTGDSEQYF.

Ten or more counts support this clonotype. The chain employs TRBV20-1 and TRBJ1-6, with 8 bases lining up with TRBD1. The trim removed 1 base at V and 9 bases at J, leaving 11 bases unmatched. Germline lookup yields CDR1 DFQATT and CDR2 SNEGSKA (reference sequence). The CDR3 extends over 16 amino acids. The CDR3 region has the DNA TGCAGTGCTAGAGGGACAGGGAACCCCGCCGGTTCACCCCTCCACTTT. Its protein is CSARGTGNPAGSPLHF.

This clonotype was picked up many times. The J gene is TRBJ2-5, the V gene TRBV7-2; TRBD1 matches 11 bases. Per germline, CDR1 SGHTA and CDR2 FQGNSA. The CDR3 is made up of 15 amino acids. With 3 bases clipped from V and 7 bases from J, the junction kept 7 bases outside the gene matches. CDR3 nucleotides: TGTGCCAGCAGCTTTGGACAGGGGGCGATGGGGACCCAGTACTTC. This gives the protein CASSFGQGAMGTQYF.

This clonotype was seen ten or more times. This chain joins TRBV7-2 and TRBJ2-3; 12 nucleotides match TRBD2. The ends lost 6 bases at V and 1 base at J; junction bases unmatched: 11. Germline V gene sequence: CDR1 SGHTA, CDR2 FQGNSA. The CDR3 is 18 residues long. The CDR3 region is CASRRSSGGGRGTDTQYF. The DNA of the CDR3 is TGTGCCAGCAGGCGATCTAGCGGGGGGGGGAGGGGCACAGATACGCAGTATTTT. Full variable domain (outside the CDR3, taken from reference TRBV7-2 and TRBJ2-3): GAGVSQSPSNKVTEKGKDVELRCDPISGHTALYWYRQSLGQGLEFLIYFQGNSAPDKSGLPSDRFSAERTGGSVSTLTIQRTQQEDSAVYLCASRRSSGGGRGTDTQYFGPGTRLTVL.

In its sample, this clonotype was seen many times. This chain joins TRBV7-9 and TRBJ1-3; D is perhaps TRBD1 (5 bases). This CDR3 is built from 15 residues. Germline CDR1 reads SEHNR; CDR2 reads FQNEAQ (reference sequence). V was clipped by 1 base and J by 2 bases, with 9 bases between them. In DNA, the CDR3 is TGTGCCAGCAGCTTAGTTGGAGGGGCTGGAAACACCATATATTTT. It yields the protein CASSLVGGAGNTIYF.

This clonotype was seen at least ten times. CDR3: CASSAKGANIQYF. The CDR3 coding sequence is TGTGCCAGCAGTGCAAAGGGCGCAAACATTCAGTACTTC. The chain carries TRBV6-1 and TRBJ2-4; the D is unclear. This CDR3 region has 13 residues. Germline V gene sequence: CDR1 MNHNS, CDR2 SASEGT. The ends were cut back, 4 bases at V and 6 bases at J, with 10 bases in the middle.

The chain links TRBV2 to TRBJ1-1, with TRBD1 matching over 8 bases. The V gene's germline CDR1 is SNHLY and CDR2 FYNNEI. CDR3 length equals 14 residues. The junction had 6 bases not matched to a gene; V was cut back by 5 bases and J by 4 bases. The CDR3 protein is CASSFTGGGTEAFF. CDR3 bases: TGTGCCAGCAGTTTTACAGGGGGAGGCACTGAAGCTTTCTTT.

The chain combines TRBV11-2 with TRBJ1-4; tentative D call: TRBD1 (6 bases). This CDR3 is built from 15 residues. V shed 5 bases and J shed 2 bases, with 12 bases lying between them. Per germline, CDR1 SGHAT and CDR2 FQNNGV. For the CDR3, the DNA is TGTGCCAGCAGCCCCTTAAGGGGGACTAATGAAAAACTGTTTTTT. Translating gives CASSPLRGTNEKLFF.

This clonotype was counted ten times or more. Written as DNA, the CDR3 is TGTGCCAGCGTCCGGACACCTTACACTGAAGCTTTCTTT. Translation gives CASVRTPYTEAFF. V is TRBV2 and J is TRBJ1-1; D is perhaps TRBD1 (5 bases). This CDR3 comprises 13 residues. CDR1 and CDR2 from the germline V gene are SNHLY and FYNNEI. V gave up 8 bases and J gave up 3 bases, with 13 bases separating them.

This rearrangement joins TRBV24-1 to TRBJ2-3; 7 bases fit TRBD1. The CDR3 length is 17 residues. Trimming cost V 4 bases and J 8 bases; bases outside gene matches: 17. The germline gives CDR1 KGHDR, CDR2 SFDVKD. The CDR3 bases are TGTGCCACCAGTGAGCTCGGGACAGCCGGGGAATTGAGTACGCAGTATTTT. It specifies CATSELGTAGELSTQYF.

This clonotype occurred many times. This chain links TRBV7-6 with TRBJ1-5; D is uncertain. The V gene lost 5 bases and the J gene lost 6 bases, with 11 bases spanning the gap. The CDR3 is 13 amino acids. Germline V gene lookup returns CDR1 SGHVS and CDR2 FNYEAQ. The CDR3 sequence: CASSPGGLQPQHF. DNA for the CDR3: TGTGCCAGCAGCCCAGGAGGGCTTCAGCCCCAGCATTTT.

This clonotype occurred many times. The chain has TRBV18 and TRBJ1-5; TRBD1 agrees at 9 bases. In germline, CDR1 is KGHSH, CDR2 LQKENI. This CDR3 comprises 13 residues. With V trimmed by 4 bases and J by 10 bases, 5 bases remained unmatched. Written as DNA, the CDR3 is TGTGCCAGCTCACTGGGACAGGGTATCCCCCAGCATTTT. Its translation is CASSLGQGIPQHF.

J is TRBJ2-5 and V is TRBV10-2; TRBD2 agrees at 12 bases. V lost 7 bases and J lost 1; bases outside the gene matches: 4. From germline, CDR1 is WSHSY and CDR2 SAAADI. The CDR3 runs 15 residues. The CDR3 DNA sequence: TGCGCCAGCAATCCGGGACTAGCGGGCCAAGAGACCCAGTACTTC. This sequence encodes CASNPGLAGQETQYF.

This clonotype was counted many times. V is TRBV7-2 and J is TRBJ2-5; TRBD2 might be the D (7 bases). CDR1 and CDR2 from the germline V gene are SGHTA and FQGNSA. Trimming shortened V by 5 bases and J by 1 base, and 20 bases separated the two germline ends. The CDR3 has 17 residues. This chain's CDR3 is CASSPGGLGGPQETQYF. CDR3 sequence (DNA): TGTGCCAGCAGCCCCGGGGGATTGGGGGGGCCCCAAGAGACCCAGTACTTC.

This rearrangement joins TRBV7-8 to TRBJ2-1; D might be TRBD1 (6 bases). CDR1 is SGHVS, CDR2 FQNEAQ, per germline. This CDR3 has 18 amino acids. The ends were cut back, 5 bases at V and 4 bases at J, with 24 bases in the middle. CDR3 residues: CASSTSLGQDRPYNEQFF. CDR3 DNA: TGTGCCAGCAGCACATCGTTAGGTCAGGACAGACCATACAATGAGCAGTTCTTC.

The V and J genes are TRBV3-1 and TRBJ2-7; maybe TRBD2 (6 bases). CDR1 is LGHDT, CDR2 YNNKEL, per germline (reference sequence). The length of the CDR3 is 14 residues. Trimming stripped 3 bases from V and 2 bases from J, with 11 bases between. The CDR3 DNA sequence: TGTGCCAGCAGCCATAGCGGCACTCCCTACGAGCAGTACTTC. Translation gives CASSHSGTPYEQYF.

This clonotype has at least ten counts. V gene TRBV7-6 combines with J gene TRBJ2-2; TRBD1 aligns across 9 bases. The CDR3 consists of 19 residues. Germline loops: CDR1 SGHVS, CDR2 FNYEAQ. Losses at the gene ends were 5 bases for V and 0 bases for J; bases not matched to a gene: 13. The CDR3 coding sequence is TGTGCCAGCAGCCTTGGTTATGTGGGGACAGGGACGAACACCGGGGAGCTGTTTTTT. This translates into CASSLGYVGTGTNTGELFF.

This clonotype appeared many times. DNA of the CDR3: TGTGCCAGCAGTGGTAGGATGGGAAACGAGCAGTACTTC. The encoded protein is CASSGRMGNEQYF. The chain has TRBV6-1 and TRBJ2-7; no firm D call. This CDR3 is 13 amino acids long. The ends were cut back, 4 bases at V and 5 bases at J, with 12 bases in the middle. Germline assignment: CDR1 MNHNS and CDR2 SASEGT.

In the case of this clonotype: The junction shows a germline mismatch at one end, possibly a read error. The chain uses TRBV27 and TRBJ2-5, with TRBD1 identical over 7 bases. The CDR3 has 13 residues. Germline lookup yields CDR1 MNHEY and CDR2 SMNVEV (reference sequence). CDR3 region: CASSRGTQGTQYF. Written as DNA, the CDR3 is TGTGCCAGCAGCAGGGGGACCCAAGGGACCCAGTACTTC.

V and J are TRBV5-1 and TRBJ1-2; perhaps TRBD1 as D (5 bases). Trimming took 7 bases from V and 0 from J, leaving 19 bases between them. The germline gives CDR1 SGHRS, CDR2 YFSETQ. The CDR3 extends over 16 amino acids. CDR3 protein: CASRRDLLTSNYGYTF. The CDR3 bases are TGCGCCAGCCGCCGGGACCTCCTAACCTCTAACTATGGCTACACCTTC.

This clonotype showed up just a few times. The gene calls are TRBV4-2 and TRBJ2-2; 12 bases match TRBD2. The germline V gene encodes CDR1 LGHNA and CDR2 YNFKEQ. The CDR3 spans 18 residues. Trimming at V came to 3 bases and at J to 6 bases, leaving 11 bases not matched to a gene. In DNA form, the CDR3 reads TGTGCCAGCAGCCAGCTGCCTTCACTAGCGGGGGGCTCCGGGGAGCTGTTTTTT. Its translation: CASSQLPSLAGGSGELFF.

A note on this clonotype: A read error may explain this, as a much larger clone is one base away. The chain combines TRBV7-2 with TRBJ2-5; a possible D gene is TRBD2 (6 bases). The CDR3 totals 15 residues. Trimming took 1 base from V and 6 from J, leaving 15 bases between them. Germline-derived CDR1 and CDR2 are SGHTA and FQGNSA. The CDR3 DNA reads TGTGCCAGCAGCTTAGATCCGGAGGGAGGAAAGACCCAGTACTTC. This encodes CASSLDPEGGKTQYF.